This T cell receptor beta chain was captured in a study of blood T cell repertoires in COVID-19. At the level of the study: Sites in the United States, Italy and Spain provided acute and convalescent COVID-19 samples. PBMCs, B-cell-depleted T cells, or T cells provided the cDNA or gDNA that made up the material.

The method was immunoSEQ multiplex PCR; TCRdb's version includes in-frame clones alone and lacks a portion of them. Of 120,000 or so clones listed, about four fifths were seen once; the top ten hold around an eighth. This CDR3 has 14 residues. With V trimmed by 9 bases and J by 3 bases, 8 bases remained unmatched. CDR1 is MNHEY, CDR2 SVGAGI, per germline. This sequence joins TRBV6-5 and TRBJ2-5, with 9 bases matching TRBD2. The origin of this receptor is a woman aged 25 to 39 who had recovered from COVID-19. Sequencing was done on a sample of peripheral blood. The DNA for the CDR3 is TGTGCCAGTTATCGGCGGGAGGGGAAAGAGACCCAGTACTTC. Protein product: CASYRREGKETQYF.